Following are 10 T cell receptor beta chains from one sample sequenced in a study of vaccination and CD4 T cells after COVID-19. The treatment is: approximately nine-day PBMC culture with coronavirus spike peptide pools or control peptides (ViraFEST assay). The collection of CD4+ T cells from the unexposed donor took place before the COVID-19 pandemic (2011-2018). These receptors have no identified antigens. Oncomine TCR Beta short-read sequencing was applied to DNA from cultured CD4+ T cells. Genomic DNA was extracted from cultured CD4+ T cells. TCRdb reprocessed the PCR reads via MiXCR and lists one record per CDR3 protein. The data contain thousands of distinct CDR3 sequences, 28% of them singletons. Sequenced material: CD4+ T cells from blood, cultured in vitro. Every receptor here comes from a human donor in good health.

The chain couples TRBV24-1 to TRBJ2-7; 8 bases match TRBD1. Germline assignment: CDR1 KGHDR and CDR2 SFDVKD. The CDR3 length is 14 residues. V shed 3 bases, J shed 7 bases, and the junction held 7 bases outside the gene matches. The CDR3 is CATSDAGQGWEQYF. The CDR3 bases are TGTGCCACCAGTGATGCAGGACAGGGATGGGAGCAGTACTTC.

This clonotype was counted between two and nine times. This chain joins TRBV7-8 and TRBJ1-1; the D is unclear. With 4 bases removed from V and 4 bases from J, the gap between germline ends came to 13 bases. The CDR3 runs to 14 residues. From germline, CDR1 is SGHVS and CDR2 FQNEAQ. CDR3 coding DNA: TGTGCCAGCAGCTCTCCCAGGAGAGGCACTGAAGCTTTCTTT. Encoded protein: CASSSPRRGTEAFF. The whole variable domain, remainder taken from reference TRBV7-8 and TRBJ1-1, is GAGVSQSPRYKVAKRGQDVALRCDPISGHVSLFWYQQALGQGPEFLTYFQNEAQLDKSGLPSDRFFAERPEGSVSTLKIQRTQQEDSAVYLCASSSPRRGTEAFFGQGTRLTVV.

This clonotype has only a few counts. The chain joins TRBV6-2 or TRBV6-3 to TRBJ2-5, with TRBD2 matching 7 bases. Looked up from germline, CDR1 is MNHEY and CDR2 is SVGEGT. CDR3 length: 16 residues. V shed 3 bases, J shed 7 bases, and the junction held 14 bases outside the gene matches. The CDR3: CASSYLAEGAWWTQYF. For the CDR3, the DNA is TGTGCCAGCAGTTATCTAGCGGAGGGCGCTTGGTGGACCCAGTACTTC.

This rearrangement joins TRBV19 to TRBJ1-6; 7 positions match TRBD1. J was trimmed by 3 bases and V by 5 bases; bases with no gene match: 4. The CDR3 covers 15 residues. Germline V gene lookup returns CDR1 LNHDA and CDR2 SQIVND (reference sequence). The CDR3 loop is CASSPRQGYNSPLHF. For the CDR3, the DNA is TGTGCCAGTAGTCCCCGACAGGGCTATAATTCACCCCTCCACTTT.

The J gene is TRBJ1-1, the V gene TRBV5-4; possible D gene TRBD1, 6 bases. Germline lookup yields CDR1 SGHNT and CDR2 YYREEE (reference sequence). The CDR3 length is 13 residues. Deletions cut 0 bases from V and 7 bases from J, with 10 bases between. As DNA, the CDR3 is TGTGCCAGCAGCTTGGACAGGGATGGTGAAGCTTTCTTT. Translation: CASSLDRDGEAFF.

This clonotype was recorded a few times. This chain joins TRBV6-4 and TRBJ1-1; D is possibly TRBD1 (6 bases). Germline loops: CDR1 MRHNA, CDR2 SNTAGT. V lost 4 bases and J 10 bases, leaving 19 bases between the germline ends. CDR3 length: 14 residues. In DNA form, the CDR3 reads TGTGCCAGCAGTGGAGAAGGGGGTCGGGGTAGAGCTTTCTTT. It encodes CASSGEGGRGRAFF.

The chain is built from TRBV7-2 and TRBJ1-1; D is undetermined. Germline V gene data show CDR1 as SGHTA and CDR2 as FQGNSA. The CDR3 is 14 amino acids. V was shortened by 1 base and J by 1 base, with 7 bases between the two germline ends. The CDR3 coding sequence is TGTGCCAGCAGCTTAGACTGGACGAACACTGAAGCTTTCTTT. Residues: CASSLDWTNTEAFF.

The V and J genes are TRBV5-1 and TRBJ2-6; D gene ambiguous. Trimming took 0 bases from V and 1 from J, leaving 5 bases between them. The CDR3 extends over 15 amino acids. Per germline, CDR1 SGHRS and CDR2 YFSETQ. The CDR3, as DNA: TGCGCCAGCAGCTTGGTGGGGTCTGGGGCCAACGTCCTGACTTTC. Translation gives CASSLVGSGANVLTF.

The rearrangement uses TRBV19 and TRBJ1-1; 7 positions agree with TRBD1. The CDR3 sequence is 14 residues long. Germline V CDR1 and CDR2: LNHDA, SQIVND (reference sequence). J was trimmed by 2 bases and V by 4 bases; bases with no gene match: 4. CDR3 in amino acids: CASSTAGGNTEAFF. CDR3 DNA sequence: TGTGCCAGTAGTACGGCAGGGGGTAACACTGAAGCTTTCTTT.

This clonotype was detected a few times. The CDR3 DNA is TGTGCCAGCAGCTTAGCGCGAGGGCGCGGCTACACCTTC. This encodes CASSLARGRGYTF. The rearrangement joins TRBV7-2 to TRBJ1-2; D not resolved. V was pared by 0 bases and J by 8 bases, with 10 bases between. The germline V gene has CDR1 SGHTA and CDR2 FQGNSA. There are 13 residues in the CDR3.